The present T cell receptor beta chain was sequenced within a study of response to subunit inactivated influenza vaccine (dated by TCRdb to the late 2010s). The study in broad terms: To follow how T cells responded to a trivalent subunit inactivated influenza vaccine, the researchers relied on deep quantitative profiling of the T cell receptor repertoire.

Spanning cysteine to phenylalanine, the CDR3 consists of 16 amino acids. Only the CDR3 region is kept as DNA, spanning 48 bases read in frame from base 1. V drops 2 bases and J drops 4 bases, leaving 17 bases in between. For CDR1 and CDR2, the germline V gene lists SGHTA and FQGNSA. To prepare the library, RT-PCR was applied. Sequencing instrument: Illumina HiSeq 2500. TCRdb reworked the public reads: Q25 trimming with fastp, MiXCR clone assembly, productive beta chains retained. Records with the same CDR3 protein are collapsed into one entry carrying the most frequent genes and DNA. This sample comprises around 200,000 distinct CDR3 sequences, about 10% of them detected only once. About a tenth of the sample goes to the ten largest clones. This clonotype came up a few times. What this receptor recognizes is not known. No base quality information exists; no much larger clone differs at one position. General findings and caveats noted by the study authors: The authors proposed that each seasonal influenza vaccination may bring in only a limited number of new T cells.

The rearranged chain carries TRBV7-2 and TRBJ1-2; the D gene is perhaps TRBD1, from 5 matching bases. The sample consisted of non-naive T cells sorted from PBMCs, taken on the day of vaccination. Explained via the paper, the cell subset or site label denotes: memory T cell fraction. The receptor comes from a man in his fifties who received an inactivated influenza vaccine. Donor details come from another sample of the same person, matched by shared clones. The CDR3 protein: CASSLSSRGRTYGYTF. At the DNA level, the sequence is TGTGCCAGCAGCTTAAGTTCCCGGGGCAGGACCTATGGCTACACCTTC.